These 3 T cell receptor beta chains came from one sample sequenced in a study of regulatory T cells in long-lasting Graves disease. According to the study, TCR beta libraries were built with iRepertoire HTBI primers and CDR3-region Arm-PCR. One entry per CDR3 protein results from TCRdb running MiXCR on the multiplex PCR reads. The sample holds about 420,000 distinct CDR3 sequences, over 15% seen once. Described time point: newly diagnosed GD, antithyroid drugs for less than 3 months. Scientists built the TCR library using RNA that was extracted from PBMCs. The sample also formed part of further work on T cells in Graves' hyperthyroidism and ophthalmopathy.

The sequenced sample was peripheral blood mononuclear cells (PBMCs), obtained at new diagnosis, from a patient treated with antithyroid drugs. The receptors stem from a woman aged 18-30 years with Graves disease.

The V call is TRBV11-2, the J call TRBJ2-7; possible D gene TRBD2, 5 bases. The CDR3 runs 20 residues. CDR1 is SGHAT and CDR2 is FQNNGV in the germline V gene. Trimming removed 2 bases at V and 0 bases at J, with 26 bases between. The CDR3 DNA is TGTGCCAGCAGCTTATTACGGGGTTTTTACCCGATTAATAGCTCCTACGAGCAGTACTTC. Its translation: CASSLLRGFYPINSSYEQYF.

Of note for this clonotype: An end of the junction does not agree with germline; a read error may underlie this. The chain couples TRBV19 to TRBJ1-4; D remains unclear. CDR1 and CDR2 from the germline V gene are LNHDA and SQIVND (reference sequence). CDR3 length: 12 residues. CDR3 protein: CATSELNEKLLF. The CDR3 DNA follows: TGTGCAACCTCCGAATTGAATGAAAAACTGCTTTTT.

Ten or more counts support this clonotype. The chain recombines TRBV28 with TRBJ2-7; 7 nucleotides match TRBD1. The CDR3 is 17 residues long. CDR1 is MDHEN, CDR2 SYDVKM, per germline. V was pared by 6 bases and J by 3 bases, with 17 bases of the junction left unmatched. Written as DNA, the CDR3 is TGTGCCAGCAGCCCTACCTGGACAGGAACCAGGCACTACGAGCAGTACTTC. Translating gives CASSPTWTGTRHYEQYF.